A selection of T cell receptor beta chains follows, all from one sample in a study of cytomegalovirus exposure and HLA in healthy donors. Measured with immunoSEQ multiplex PCR; TCRdb has only the in-frame clones, and not every one. The sample holds around 180,000 clones, about 88% seen once. Sequenced sample: PBMCs. Receptor source: a girl under two years old in good health and CMV-seronegative. CDR3s include the opening cysteine and the closing phenylalanine or tryptophan. D genes are given only for firm matches. Clone size, where shown, is once, few, many, or a class for clones that have expanded.

CASSQDPRLADNEQFF,TGCGCCAGCAGCCAAGATCCGAGACTAGCCGACAATGAGCAGTTCTTC,-,TRBD2,TRBV4-1,TRBJ2-1
CAIRGTSGRAKNFDEQFF,TGTGCCATCAGGGGGACTAGCGGGAGGGCCAAGAATTTCGATGAGCAGTTCTTC,once,TRBD2,TRBV10-3,TRBJ2-1
CALSLRYEQYF,TGTGCCTTATCCCTCCGCTACGAGCAGTACTTC,-,-,TRBV30,TRBJ2-7
CASSLLAGYEQFF,TGTGCCAGCAGCTTACTAGCGGGATATGAGCAGTTCTTC,-,TRBD2,TRBV7-6,TRBJ2-1
CASSLAQRHTYEQYF,TGTGCCAGCAGCTTAGCTCAGCGCCATACCTACGAGCAGTACTTC,-,-,TRBV11-2,TRBJ2-7
CASSLAIRGSQSNEQFF,TGCGCCAGCAGCTTGGCCATAAGGGGCTCTCAATCCAATGAGCAGTTCTTC,-,-,TRBV5-1,TRBJ2-1
CASSFRYRGRSLQETQYF,TGCGCCAGCAGCTTTAGGTACAGGGGGCGCAGCTTACAAGAGACCCAGTACTTC,-,TRBD1,TRBV5-1,TRBJ2-5
CASSRGRGHRKHNEQFF,TGTGCCAGCAGCAGAGGCAGGGGCCATCGAAAGCACAATGAGCAGTTCTTC,once,-,TRBV5-6,TRBJ2-1
CASRGLAGITGELFF,TGCGCCAGCAGAGGACTAGCGGGGATCACCGGGGAGCTGTTTTTT,-,TRBD2,TRBV5-1,TRBJ2-2
CAWSVKGISYTF,TGTGCCTGGAGTGTTAAGGGGATCAGCTACACCTTC,-,-,TRBV30,TRBJ1-2
CASSRDRAGEKLFF,TGTGCCAGCAGCCGGGACAGGGCGGGCGAAAAACTGTTTTTT,-,TRBD1,TRBV6-5,TRBJ1-4
CASSLAGTVYGYTF,TGTGCCAGCAGCTTGGCCGGGACAGTCTATGGCTACACCTTC,-,TRBD1,TRBV5-4,TRBJ1-2
CASSSRDRGHEQYF,TGTGCCAGCAGCTCCCGGGACAGGGGCCACGAGCAGTACTTC,-,TRBD1,TRBV7-2,TRBJ2-7
CASSSAYGGSTDTQYF,TGTGCCAGCAGCTCAGCATACGGGGGAAGCACAGATACGCAGTATTTT,-,-,TRBV5-4,TRBJ2-3
CASSGSSTSLEQYF,TGCGCCAGCAGCGGGTCTTCGACTAGTCTCGAGCAGTACTTC,-,-,TRBV5-1,TRBJ2-7
CASSLGRTYTTYEQYF,TGTGCCAGCAGCTTGGGGCGGACTTACACTACCTACGAGCAGTACTTC,once,-,TRBV5-4,TRBJ2-7
CASSYYLGGSDYEQYF,TGTGCCAGCAGTTATTATCTCGGAGGGTCGGACTACGAGCAGTACTTC,-,-,TRBV6-6,TRBJ2-7
CASSDWQGGEKLFF,TGTGCCAGCAGTGATTGGCAGGGCGGTGAAAAACTGTTTTTT,-,-,TRBV2,TRBJ1-4
CASSLQRGTPYEQYF,TGTGCCAGCAGCCTCCAGAGGGGGACCCCTTACGAGCAGTACTTC,-,-,TRBV7-8,TRBJ2-7
CASSLLAGVSQETQYF,TGTGCCAGCAGCTTACTCGCGGGAGTCTCCCAAGAGACCCAGTACTTC,once,TRBD2,TRBV7-6,TRBJ2-5
CASSPRSPDTQYF,TGTGCCAGCAGTCCTAGATCACCAGATACGCAGTATTTT,-,-,TRBV9,TRBJ2-3
CASSQDGVYEQYF,TGCGCCAGCAGCCAAGACGGGGTCTACGAGCAGTACTTC,-,-,TRBV4-1,TRBJ2-7
CSVDSEQGTSGNHEQFF,TGCAGCGTTGATTCAGAACAAGGGACTAGCGGGAATCATGAGCAGTTCTTC,-,TRBD2,TRBV29-1,TRBJ2-1
CASSVAGEFYEQYF,TGTGCCAGCAGCGTAGCAGGGGAGTTCTACGAGCAGTACTTC,-,-,TRBV9,TRBJ2-7
CASGEYRVEPYEQYF,TGTGCCAGCGGAGAATACAGGGTGGAGCCCTACGAGCAGTACTTC,-,-,TRBV6-6,TRBJ2-7
CASTRAGGPNEQYF,TGTGCCAGCACAAGGGCAGGGGGTCCCAACGAGCAGTACTTC,-,TRBD1,TRBV27,TRBJ2-7
CSVDRGSTEAFF,TGCAGCGTTGATCGGGGTAGCACTGAAGCTTTCTTT,-,-,TRBV29-1,TRBJ1-1
CASSGQGARMNTEAFF,TGTGCCAGCAGCGGACAGGGGGCGCGAATGAACACTGAAGCTTTCTTT,-,-,TRBV21-1,TRBJ1-1
CASSLQGPDLGYTF,TGCGCCAGCAGCTTGCAGGGTCCGGACCTCGGCTACACCTTC,-,-,TRBV5-1,TRBJ1-2
CASSLSYRVPSYNEQFF,TGTGCCAGCAGTTTATCCTACAGGGTGCCATCCTACAATGAGCAGTTCTTC,-,-,TRBV27,TRBJ2-1
CASSVAGGGLGEQYF,TGTGCCAGCAGCGTAGCTGGGGGCGGCTTGGGAGAGCAGTACTTC,once,-,TRBV9,TRBJ2-7
CASSLIRGPYGYTF,TGTGCCAGCAGCTTGATCAGGGGACCATATGGCTACACCTTC,-,-,TRBV5-6,TRBJ1-2
CASSNRNDRYYTGELFF,TGTGCCAGCAGCAACCGCAACGACAGGTACTACACCGGGGAGCTGTTTTTT,-,-,TRBV21-1,TRBJ2-2
CASSIGNSGGMETQYF,TGTGCCAGTAGTATAGGTAATAGCGGGGGAATGGAGACCCAGTACTTC,-,TRBD2,TRBV19,TRBJ2-5
CASSNFRGRSGELFF,TGTGCCAGTAGCAACTTCAGGGGGCGTTCCGGGGAGCTGTTTTTT,-,TRBD1,TRBV19,TRBJ2-2
CASSPPSQGFYNEQFF,TGTGCCAGCTCACCACCGTCACAGGGGTTCTACAATGAGCAGTTCTTC,-,TRBD1,TRBV18,TRBJ2-1
CASSYGTGINQPQHF,TGTGCCAGCAGTTACGGGACAGGGATCAATCAGCCCCAGCATTTT,-,TRBD1,TRBV6-5,TRBJ1-5
CASSRNNEQFF,TGCGCCAGCAGCCGTAACAATGAGCAGTTCTTC,-,-,TRBV4-1,TRBJ2-1
CASSITETGRNTEAFF,TGTGCCAGTAGTATAACGGAAACAGGGAGAAACACTGAAGCTTTCTTT,-,-,TRBV19,TRBJ1-1
CASSPFSGRADEQYF,TGTGCCAGCAGCCCGTTTAGCGGGAGGGCCGACGAGCAGTACTTC,-,TRBD2,TRBV27,TRBJ2-7
CASRSVQGYYEQYF,TGTGCCAGCAGGTCGGTACAGGGGTACTACGAGCAGTACTTC,-,TRBD1,TRBV2,TRBJ2-7
CSASHGTNQETQYF,TGCAGCGCCTCCCACGGGACAAACCAAGAGACCCAGTACTTC,-,-,TRBV29-1,TRBJ2-5
CASSGRTRVNTGELFF,TGTGCCAGCAGTGGTCGGACTAGGGTGAACACCGGGGAGCTGTTTTTT,-,TRBD2,TRBV6-6,TRBJ2-2
CASIEGQGAYEQYF,TGTGCCAGCATTGAGGGGCAGGGGGCCTACGAGCAGTACTTC,-,TRBD1,TRBV27,TRBJ2-7
CAWSPGQVSKETQYF,TGTGCCTGGAGTCCCGGACAGGTGTCTAAAGAGACCCAGTACTTC,-,TRBD1,TRBV30,TRBJ2-5